This T cell receptor (beta chain) was recorded in a study of blood T cells in healthy people across ages. The V end lost 10 bases, the J end lost 5 bases, and 9 bases lay between the germline ends. The CDR3 has 11 amino acids. Germline V gene lookup returns CDR1 SEHNR and CDR2 FQNEAQ (reference sequence). Through a sample-barcoded 5' primer and a J-beta primer mix, a second PCR was run for roughly 7 to 11 cycles. TCRdb recomputed calls from the 5' RACE reads with MiXCR, one row per CDR3 protein. This sample has 600,000 or so distinct CDR3 sequences, with around 48% found just once. At least 7 million PBMCs were isolated per sample.

The sequenced sample was blood. This TCR came from an elderly man in good health. The chain joins TRBV7-9 to TRBJ2-1; D is ambiguous. This CDR3 reads CAINPDNEQFF. Written as DNA, the CDR3 is TGTGCCATCAACCCCGACAATGAGCAGTTCTTC.